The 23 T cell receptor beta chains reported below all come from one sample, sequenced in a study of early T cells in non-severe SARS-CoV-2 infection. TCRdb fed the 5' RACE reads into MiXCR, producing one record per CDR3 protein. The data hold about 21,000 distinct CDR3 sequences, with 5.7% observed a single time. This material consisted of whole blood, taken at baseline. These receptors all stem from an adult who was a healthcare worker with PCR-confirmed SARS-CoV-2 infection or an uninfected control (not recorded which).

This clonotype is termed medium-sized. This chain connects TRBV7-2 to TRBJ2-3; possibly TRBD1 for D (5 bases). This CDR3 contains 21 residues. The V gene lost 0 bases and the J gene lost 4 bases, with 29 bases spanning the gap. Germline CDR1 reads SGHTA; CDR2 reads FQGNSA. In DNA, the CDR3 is TGTGCCAGCAGCTTAGCATCAATCAGGGCCCCCCTTCCCTTTGGAGCAGATACGCAGTATTTT. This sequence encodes CASSLASIRAPLPFGADTQYF.

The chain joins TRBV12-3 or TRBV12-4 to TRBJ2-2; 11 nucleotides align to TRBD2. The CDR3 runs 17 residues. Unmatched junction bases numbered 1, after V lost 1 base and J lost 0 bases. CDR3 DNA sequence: TGTGCCAGCAGTTTAGGACTAGCGGGGACGAACACCGGGGAGCTGTTTTTT. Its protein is CASSLGLAGTNTGELFF.

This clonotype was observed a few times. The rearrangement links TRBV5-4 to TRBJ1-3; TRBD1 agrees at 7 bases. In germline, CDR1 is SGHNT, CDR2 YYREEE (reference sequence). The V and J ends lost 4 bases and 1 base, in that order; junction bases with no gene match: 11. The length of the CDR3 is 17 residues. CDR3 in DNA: TGTGCCAGCAGCGACCGGGACAGAGGAAGATCTGGAAACACCATATATTTT. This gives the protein CASSDRDRGRSGNTIYF.

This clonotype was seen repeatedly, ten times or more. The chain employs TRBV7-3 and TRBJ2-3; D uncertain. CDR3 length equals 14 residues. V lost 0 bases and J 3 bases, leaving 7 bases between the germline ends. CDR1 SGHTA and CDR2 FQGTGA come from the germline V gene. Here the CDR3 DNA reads TGTGCCAGCAGCTTAACGACGGGTACAGATACGCAGTATTTT. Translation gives CASSLTTGTDTQYF. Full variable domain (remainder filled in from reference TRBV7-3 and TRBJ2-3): GAGVSQTPSNKVTEKGKYVELRCDPISGHTALYWYRQSLGQGPEFLIYFQGTGAADDSGLPNDRFFAVRPEGSVSTLKIQRTERGDSAVYLCASSLTTGTDTQYFGPGTRLTVL.

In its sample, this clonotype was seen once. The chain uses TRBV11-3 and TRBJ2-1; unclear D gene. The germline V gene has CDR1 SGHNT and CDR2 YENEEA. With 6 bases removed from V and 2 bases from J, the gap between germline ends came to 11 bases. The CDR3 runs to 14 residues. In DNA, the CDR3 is TGTGCCAGCAGTTTTAGCCCCGCCTACAATGAGCAGTTCTTC. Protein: CASSFSPAYNEQFF.

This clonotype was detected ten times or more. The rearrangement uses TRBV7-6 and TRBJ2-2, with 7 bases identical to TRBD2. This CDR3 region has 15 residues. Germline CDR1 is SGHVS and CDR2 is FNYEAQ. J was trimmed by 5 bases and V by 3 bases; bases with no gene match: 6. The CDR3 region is CASSFGGGGTGELFF. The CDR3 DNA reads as TGTGCCAGCAGCTTTGGCGGGGGAGGTACCGGGGAGCTGTTTTTT.

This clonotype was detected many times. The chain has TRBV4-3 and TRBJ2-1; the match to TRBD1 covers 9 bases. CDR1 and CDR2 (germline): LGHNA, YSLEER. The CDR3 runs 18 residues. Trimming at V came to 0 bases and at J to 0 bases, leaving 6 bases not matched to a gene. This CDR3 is CASSQDWDRVGSYNEQFF. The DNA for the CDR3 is TGCGCCAGCAGCCAAGATTGGGACAGGGTTGGCTCCTACAATGAGCAGTTCTTC.

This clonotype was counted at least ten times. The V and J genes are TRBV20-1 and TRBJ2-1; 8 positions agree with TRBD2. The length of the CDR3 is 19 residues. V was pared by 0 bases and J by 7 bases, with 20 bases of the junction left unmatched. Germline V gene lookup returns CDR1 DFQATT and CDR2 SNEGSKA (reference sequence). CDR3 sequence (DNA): TGCAGTGCTAGAGAGGGTAGCGACAAGCCGGGGGGGCCGGTTAATGAGCAGTTCTTC. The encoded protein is CSAREGSDKPGGPVNEQFF.

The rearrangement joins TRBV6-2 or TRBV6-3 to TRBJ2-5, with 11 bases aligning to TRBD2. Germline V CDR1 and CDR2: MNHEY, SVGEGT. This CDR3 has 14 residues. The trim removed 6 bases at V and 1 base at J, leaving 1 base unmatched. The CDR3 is CASRGLAAQETQYF. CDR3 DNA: TGTGCCAGCAGGGGACTAGCGGCCCAAGAGACCCAGTACTTC.

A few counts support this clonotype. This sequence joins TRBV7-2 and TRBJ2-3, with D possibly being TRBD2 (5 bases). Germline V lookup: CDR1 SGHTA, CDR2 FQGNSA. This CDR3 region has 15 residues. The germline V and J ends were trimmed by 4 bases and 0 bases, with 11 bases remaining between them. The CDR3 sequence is CASSYQRLSTDTQYF. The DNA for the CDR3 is TGTGCCAGCAGCTATCAGAGACTAAGCACAGATACGCAGTATTTT.

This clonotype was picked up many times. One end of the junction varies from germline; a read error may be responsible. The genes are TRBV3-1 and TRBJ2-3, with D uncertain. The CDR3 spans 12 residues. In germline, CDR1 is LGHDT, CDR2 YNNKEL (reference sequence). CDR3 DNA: TGTGCCAGCAGCCAAGGGTTGGGCCAAGAAGATTTT. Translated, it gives CASSQGLGQEDF.

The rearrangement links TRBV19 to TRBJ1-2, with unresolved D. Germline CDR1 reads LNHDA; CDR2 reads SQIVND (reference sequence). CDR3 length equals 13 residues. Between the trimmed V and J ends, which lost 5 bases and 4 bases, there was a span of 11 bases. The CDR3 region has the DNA TGTGCCAGTAGTTTCGGCCGCTTCTATGGCTACACCTTC. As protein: CASSFGRFYGYTF.

The CDR3 sequence is CSFTGGAREKLFF. DNA of the CDR3: TGCAGCTTTACAGGGGGCGCAAGGGAAAAACTGTTTTTT. The chain links TRBV29-1 to TRBJ1-4; 9 nucleotides agree with TRBD1. The CDR3 covers 13 residues. Trimming took 8 bases from V and 8 from J; bases not matched to a gene: 9. The germline V gene encodes CDR1 SQVTM and CDR2 ANQGSEA.

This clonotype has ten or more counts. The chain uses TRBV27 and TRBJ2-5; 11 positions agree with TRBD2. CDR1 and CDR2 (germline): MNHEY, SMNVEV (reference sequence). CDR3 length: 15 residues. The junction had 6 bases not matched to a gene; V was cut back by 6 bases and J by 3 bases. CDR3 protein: CASRGLAGGEETQYF. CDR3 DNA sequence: TGTGCCAGCAGGGGCCTAGCGGGGGGCGAAGAGACCCAGTACTTC.

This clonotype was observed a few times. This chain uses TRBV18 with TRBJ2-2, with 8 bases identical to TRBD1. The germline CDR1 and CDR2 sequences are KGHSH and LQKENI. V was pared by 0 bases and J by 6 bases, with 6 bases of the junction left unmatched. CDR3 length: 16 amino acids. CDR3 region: CASSPPPGGGPGELFF. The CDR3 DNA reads TGTGCCAGCTCACCACCTCCAGGGGGCGGACCCGGGGAGCTGTTTTTT.

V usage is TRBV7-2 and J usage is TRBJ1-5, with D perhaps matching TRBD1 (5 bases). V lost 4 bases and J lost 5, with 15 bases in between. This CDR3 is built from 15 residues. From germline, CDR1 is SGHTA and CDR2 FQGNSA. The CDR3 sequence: CASSSYGPGDQPQHF. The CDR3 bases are TGTGCCAGCAGCTCCTACGGTCCGGGGGATCAGCCCCAGCATTTT.

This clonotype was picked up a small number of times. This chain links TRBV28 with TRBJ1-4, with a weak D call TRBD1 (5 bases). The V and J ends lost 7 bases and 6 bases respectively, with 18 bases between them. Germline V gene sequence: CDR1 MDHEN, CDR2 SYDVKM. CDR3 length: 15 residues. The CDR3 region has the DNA TGTGCCAGCACCGAAGGCGGGGACGAGCATGAAAAACTGTTTTTT. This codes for CASTEGGDEHEKLFF.

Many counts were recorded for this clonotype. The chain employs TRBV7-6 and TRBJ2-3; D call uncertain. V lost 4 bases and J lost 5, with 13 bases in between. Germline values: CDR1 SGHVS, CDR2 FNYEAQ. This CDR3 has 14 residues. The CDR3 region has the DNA TGTGCCAGCAGCTCGGAGCAGGTGGTAGATACGCAGTATTTT. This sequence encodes CASSSEQVVDTQYF. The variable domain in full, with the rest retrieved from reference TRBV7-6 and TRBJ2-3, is GAGVSQSPRYKVTKRGQDVALRCDPISGHVSLYWYRQALGQGPEFLTYFNYEAQQDKSGLPNDRFSAERPEGSISTLTIQRTEQRDSAMYRCASSSEQVVDTQYFGPGTRLTVL.

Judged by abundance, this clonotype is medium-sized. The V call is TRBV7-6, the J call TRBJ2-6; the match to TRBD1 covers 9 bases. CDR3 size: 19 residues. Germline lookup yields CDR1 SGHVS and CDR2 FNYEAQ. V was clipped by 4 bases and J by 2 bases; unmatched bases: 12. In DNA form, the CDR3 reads TGTGCCAGCAGCTCCTACTACTCTACAGGGGGCACTGGGGCCAACGTCCTGACTTTC. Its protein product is CASSSYYSTGGTGANVLTF.

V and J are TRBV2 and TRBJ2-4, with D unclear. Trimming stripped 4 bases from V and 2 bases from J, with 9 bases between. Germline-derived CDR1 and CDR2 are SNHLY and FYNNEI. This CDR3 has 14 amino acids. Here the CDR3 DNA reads TGTGCCAGCAGTGGGCTGGGAACCAAAAACATTCAGTACTTC. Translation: CASSGLGTKNIQYF.

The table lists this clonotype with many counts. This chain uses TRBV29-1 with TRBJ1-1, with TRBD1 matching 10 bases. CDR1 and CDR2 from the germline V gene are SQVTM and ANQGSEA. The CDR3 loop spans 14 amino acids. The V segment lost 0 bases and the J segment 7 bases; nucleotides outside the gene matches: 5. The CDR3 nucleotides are TGCAGCGTTGAAGATCCGGGACAGGGGATTGAAGCTTTCTTT. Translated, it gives CSVEDPGQGIEAFF.

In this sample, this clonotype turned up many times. The CDR3 here is CASSLDKGHGELFF. CDR3 nucleotide sequence: TGTGCCAGCAGCTTAGATAAGGGGCACGGGGAGCTGTTTTTT. The rearrangement joins TRBV11-2 to TRBJ2-2, with a weak D call TRBD1 (5 bases). The germline V gene encodes CDR1 SGHAT and CDR2 FQNNGV. Between the trimmed V and J ends, which lost 0 bases and 7 bases, there was a span of 9 bases. This CDR3 region has 14 residues.

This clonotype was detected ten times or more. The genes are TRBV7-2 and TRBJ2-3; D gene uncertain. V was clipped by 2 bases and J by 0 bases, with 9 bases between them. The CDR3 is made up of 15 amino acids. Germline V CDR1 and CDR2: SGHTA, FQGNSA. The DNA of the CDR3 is TGTGCCAGCAGCTTACGAGAGCCTAGCACAGATACGCAGTATTTT. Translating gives CASSLREPSTDTQYF.